Each of the 19 T cell receptor beta chains below was sequenced from the same sample in a study of T cell repertoires in cytomegalovirus infection. TCRdb itself ran the reads through MiXCR, one entry per CDR3 protein. The repertoire holds roughly 500,000 distinct CDR3 sequences, with about 11% as singletons. Sequencing used PBMCs. The source is a human donor in good health (CMV status not recorded). Some clones in this sample may be carry-over from other donors' samples.

This clonotype was counted ten times or more. The chain couples TRBV11-3 to TRBJ2-1; 10 bases are shared with TRBD1. Germline CDR1 SGHNT, CDR2 YENEEA. CDR3 length equals 15 residues. V gave up 3 bases and J gave up 6 bases; unmatched junction bases: 5. DNA for the CDR3: TGTGCCAGCAGCTTGCGACAGGGGGCGTTCAATGAGCAGTTCTTC. It codes for CASSLRQGAFNEQFF.

This clonotype appeared a few times. The rearrangement joins TRBV19 to TRBJ2-5; no definite D call. Deletions cut 3 bases from V and 2 bases from J, with 13 bases between. Germline V gene lookup returns CDR1 LNHDA and CDR2 SQIVND (reference sequence). The CDR3 runs 15 residues. CDR3 DNA: TGTGCCAGTAGTATCCTGACGGTAGATCAAGAGACCCAGTACTTC. It translates to CASSILTVDQETQYF.

Regarding this clonotype: A much larger clone differs from this one at a single base, so this may be a read error. The V gene is TRBV2, the J gene TRBJ2-7; D unresolved. Trimming took 6 bases from V and 10 from J, leaving 13 bases between them. Germline V gene data show CDR1 as SNHLY and CDR2 as FYNNEI. The CDR3 is made up of 11 amino acids. The CDR3 DNA reads as TGTGCCAGCAGACGTGCAGGTGACCAGTACTTC. Amino acids: CASRRAGDQYF.

The V and J genes are TRBV15 and TRBJ2-1; 8 bases fit TRBD1. CDR1 is LNHNV, CDR2 YYDKDF, per germline (reference sequence). V shed 4 bases and J 3 bases; nucleotides not matched to a gene: 8. The length of the CDR3 is 16 residues. The CDR3 region is CATSNPRTGIYNEQFF. The CDR3 coding sequence is TGTGCCACCAGCAACCCGAGGACAGGGATCTACAATGAGCAGTTCTTC.

This clonotype was recorded many times. The V gene is TRBV7-8, the J gene TRBJ2-2, with a tentative D call TRBD1 (6 bases). Germline V CDR1 and CDR2: SGHVS, FQNEAQ. The V and J ends lost 3 bases and 6 bases respectively, with 11 bases between them. The CDR3 length is 14 residues. CDR3 in amino acids: CASSFQGWSGELFF. CDR3 sequence (DNA): TGTGCCAGCAGCTTCCAGGGGTGGTCCGGGGAGCTGTTTTTT.

V and J are TRBV10-3 and TRBJ2-1; 11 nucleotides match TRBD2. There are 15 residues in the CDR3. The germline V gene has CDR1 ENHRY and CDR2 SYGVKD. Trimming cost V 0 bases and J 9 bases; bases outside gene matches: 4. CDR3 nucleotides: TGTGCCATCAGTGAGTCACTAGCGGGAGCTGGTGAGCAGTTCTTC. This gives the protein CAISESLAGAGEQFF.

This clonotype occurred a few times. The chain couples TRBV24-1 to TRBJ1-2; possible D gene TRBD1, 5 bases. The germline V gene encodes CDR1 KGHDR and CDR2 SFDVKD. V was cut by 4 bases and J by 0 bases, with 14 bases left in between. This CDR3 has 16 residues. CDR3 nucleotide sequence: TGTGCCACCAGTGAGGGGACGGAGAGAGCTAACTATGGCTACACCTTC. Protein sequence: CATSEGTERANYGYTF.

This clonotype was counted at least ten times. V is TRBV6-6 and J is TRBJ2-5; 11 nucleotides match TRBD2. This CDR3 has 16 amino acids. J gave up 5 bases and V 4 bases, and 9 bases lay outside the gene matches. CDR1 and CDR2 from the germline V gene are MNHNY and SVGAGI (reference sequence). CDR3 protein: CASSSLGLAERETQYF. CDR3 sequence (DNA): TGTGCCAGCAGTTCCCTGGGACTAGCGGAGAGGGAGACCCAGTACTTC.

This clonotype was counted many times. V and J are TRBV7-2 and TRBJ2-3; 12 bases are shared with TRBD2. Germline assignment: CDR1 SGHTA and CDR2 FQGNSA. After removal of 3 bases from V and 5 bases from J, the junction contained 6 bases not matched to a gene. The CDR3 sequence is 16 residues long. CDR3 in amino acids: CASSLALGLAGDTQYF. In DNA form, the CDR3 reads TGTGCCAGCAGCTTGGCCCTGGGACTAGCGGGAGATACGCAGTATTTT.

This clonotype turned up a few times. The chain recombines TRBV29-1 with TRBJ1-1; D is uncertain. The CDR3 sequence is 11 residues long. V lost 4 bases, J lost 1 base, and 4 bases lay in between. Per germline, CDR1 SQVTM and CDR2 ANQGSEA. CDR3 protein: CSVARNTEAFF. The CDR3, as DNA: TGCAGCGTTGCCAGGAACACTGAAGCTTTCTTT.

The table lists this clonotype with a few counts. The chain joins TRBV5-4 to TRBJ2-2, with 10 nucleotides matching TRBD1. There are 17 residues in the CDR3. CDR1 and CDR2 from the germline V gene are SGHNT and YYREEE (reference sequence). V shed 0 bases, J shed 3 bases, and the junction held 5 bases outside the gene matches. The CDR3 loop is CASSLERQGADTGELFF. Written as DNA, the CDR3 is TGTGCCAGCAGCTTGGAGAGACAGGGGGCGGACACCGGGGAGCTGTTTTTT.

This clonotype has just a few counts. The chain links TRBV9 to TRBJ2-1; 9 bases match TRBD2. Germline loops: CDR1 SGDLS, CDR2 YYNGEE. The CDR3 is 15 residues long. Trimming took 4 bases from V and 9 from J; bases not matched to a gene: 11. CDR3 loop: CASSRGTSTTSEQFF. DNA of the CDR3: TGTGCCAGCAGCCGGGGGACTAGCACCACATCTGAGCAGTTCTTC.

This clonotype was seen many times. The chain couples TRBV7-2 to TRBJ1-2; 11 nucleotides agree with TRBD1. Germline V gives CDR1 SGHTA, CDR2 FQGNSA. The CDR3 sequence is 14 residues long. V lost 5 bases and J lost 6; bases outside the gene matches: 5. The CDR3 DNA is TGTGCCAGCAGCCTCCGGACAGGGGGCGATGGCTACACCTTC. It is translated as CASSLRTGGDGYTF.

There are a few counts of this clonotype. This chain connects TRBV4-1 to TRBJ1-5; TRBD1 is a possible D gene (5 bases). The CDR3 runs 14 residues. Trimming stripped 4 bases from V and 4 bases from J, with 11 bases between. Germline values: CDR1 MGHRA, CDR2 YSYEKL. CDR3 sequence (DNA): TGCGCCAGCAGCCGGGACGTCGGTAATCAGCCCCAGCATTTT. This sequence encodes CASSRDVGNQPQHF.

The V call is TRBV29-1, the J call TRBJ1-2, with TRBD1 matching over 7 bases. This CDR3 region has 13 residues. With 6 bases clipped from V and 1 base from J, the junction kept 5 bases outside the gene matches. Germline loops: CDR1 SQVTM, CDR2 ANQGSEA. The CDR3 coding sequence is TGCAGCGTAATCAGGGGGGATAACTATGGCTACACCTTC. It translates to CSVIRGDNYGYTF.

The V call is TRBV11-3, the J call TRBJ2-3, with D perhaps assigned TRBD1 or TRBD2 (5 bases each). V was clipped by 5 bases and J by 6 bases, with 12 bases between them. The germline V gene has CDR1 SGHNT and CDR2 YENEEA. This CDR3 spans 13 amino acids. CDR3 DNA sequence: TGTGCCAGCAGCCCGGGACCCGCGGATACGCAGTATTTT. Protein: CASSPGPADTQYF.

This clonotype was observed at least ten times. A read error may produce the germline difference seen at one junction end. The rearrangement links TRBV7-9 to TRBJ2-7; TRBD1 aligns across 10 bases. CDR1 SEHNR and CDR2 FQNEAQ come from the germline V gene (reference sequence). CDR3 length equals 15 residues. DNA of the CDR3: TGTGCCAGCAGCTCCCCGGACAGGGGGGACATTAACGTCCACTTC. Residues: CASSSPDRGDINVHF.

This clonotype has at least ten counts. The gene calls are TRBV5-1 and TRBJ1-1; TRBD1 aligns across 8 bases. The germline V gene encodes CDR1 SGHRS and CDR2 YFSETQ. V dropped 0 bases and J dropped 4; count of bases not matched to a gene: 8. CDR3 length: 16 amino acids. The CDR3 is CASSLGGRTGSTEAFF. The CDR3, as DNA: TGCGCCAGCAGCTTGGGGGGGCGGACAGGGAGCACTGAAGCTTTCTTT.

This chain connects TRBV4-2 to TRBJ1-6, with no clear D. CDR1 is LGHNA, CDR2 YNFKEQ, per germline. The CDR3 runs to 18 residues. V lost 0 bases and J 3 bases, leaving 15 bases between the germline ends. DNA for the CDR3: TGTGCCAGCAGCCAAGAATTAACGGCTGAGGACTATAATTCACCCCTCCACTTT. Translated, it gives CASSQELTAEDYNSPLHF.